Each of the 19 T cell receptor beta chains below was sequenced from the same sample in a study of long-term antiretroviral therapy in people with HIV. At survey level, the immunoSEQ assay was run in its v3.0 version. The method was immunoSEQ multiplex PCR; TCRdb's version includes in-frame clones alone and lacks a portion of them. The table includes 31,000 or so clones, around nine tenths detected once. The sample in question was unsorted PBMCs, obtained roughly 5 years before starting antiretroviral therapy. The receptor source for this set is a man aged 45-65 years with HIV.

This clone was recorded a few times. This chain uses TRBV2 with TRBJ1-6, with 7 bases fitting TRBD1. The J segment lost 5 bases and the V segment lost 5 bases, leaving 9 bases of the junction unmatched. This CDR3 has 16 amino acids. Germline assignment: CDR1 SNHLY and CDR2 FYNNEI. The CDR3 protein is CASSRGTGTDNSPLHF. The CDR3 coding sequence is TGTGCCAGCAGTAGGGGGACCGGGACAGATAATTCACCCCTCCACTTT. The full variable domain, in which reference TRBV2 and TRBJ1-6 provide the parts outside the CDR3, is EPEVTQTPSHQVTQMGQEVILRCVPISNHLYFYWYRQILGQKVEFLVSFYNNEISEKSEIFDDQFSVERPDGSNFTLKIRSTKLEDSAMYFCASSRGTGTDNSPLHFGNGTRLTVT.

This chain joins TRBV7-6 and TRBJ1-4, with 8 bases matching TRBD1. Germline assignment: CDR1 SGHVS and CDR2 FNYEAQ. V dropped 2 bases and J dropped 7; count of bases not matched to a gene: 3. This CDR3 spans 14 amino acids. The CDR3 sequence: CASSLLGQGEKLFF. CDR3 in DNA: TGTGCCAGCAGCTTACTTGGACAGGGTGAAAAACTGTTTTTT.

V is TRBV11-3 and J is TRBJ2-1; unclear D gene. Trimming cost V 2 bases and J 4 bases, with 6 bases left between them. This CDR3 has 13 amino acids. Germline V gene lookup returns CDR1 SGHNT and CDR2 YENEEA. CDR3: CASSLTSYNEQFF. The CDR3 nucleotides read TGTGCCAGCAGCTTAACCAGTTACAATGAGCAGTTCTTC.

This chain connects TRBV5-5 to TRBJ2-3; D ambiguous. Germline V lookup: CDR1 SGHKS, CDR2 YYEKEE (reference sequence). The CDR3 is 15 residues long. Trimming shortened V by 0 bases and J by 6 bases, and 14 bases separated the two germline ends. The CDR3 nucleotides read TGTGCCAGCAGCTTGGCAGGACGGATGTGGGATACGCAGTATTTT. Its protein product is CASSLAGRMWDTQYF.

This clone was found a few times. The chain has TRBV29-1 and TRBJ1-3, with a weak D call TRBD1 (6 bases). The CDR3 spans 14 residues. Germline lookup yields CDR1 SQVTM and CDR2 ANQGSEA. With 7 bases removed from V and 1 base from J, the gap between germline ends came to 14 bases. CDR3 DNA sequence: TGCAGCGCCCGCGGCAGGGGTTCTGGAAACACCATATATTTT. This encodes CSARGRGSGNTIYF.

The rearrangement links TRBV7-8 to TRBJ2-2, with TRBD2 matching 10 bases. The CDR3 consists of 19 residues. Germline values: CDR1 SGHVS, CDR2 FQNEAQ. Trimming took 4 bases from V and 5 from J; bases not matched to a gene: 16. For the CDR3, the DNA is TGTGCCAGCAGCTCAAGCGGGGGGGCCCGTGAATTTCGGACCGGGGAGCTGTTTTTT. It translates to CASSSSGGAREFRTGELFF.

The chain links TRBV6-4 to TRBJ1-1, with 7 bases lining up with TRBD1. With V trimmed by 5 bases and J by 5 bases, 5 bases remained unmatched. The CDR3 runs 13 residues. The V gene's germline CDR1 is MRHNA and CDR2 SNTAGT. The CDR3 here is CASSTQGGTEAFF. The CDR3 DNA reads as TGTGCCAGCAGTACCCAGGGGGGTACTGAAGCTTTCTTT.

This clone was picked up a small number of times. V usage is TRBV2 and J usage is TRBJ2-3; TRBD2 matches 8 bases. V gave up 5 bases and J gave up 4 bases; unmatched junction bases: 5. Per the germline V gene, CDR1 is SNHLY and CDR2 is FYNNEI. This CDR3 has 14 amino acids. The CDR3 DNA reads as TGTGCCAGCAGTCCAGCGGGAGCAGCAGATACGCAGTATTTT. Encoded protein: CASSPAGAADTQYF.

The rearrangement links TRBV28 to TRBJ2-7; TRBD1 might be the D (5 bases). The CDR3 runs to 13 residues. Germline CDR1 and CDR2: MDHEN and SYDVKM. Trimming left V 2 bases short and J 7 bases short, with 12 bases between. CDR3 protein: CASSLRQLREQYF. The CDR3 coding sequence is TGTGCCAGCAGTTTACGACAGCTACGAGAGCAGTACTTC.

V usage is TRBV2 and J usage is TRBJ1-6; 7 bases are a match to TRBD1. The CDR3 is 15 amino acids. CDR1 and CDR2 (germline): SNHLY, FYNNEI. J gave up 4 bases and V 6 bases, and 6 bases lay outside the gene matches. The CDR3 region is CASRPTGNYNSPLHF. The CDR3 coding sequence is TGTGCCAGCAGACCGACAGGGAATTATAATTCACCCCTCCACTTT.

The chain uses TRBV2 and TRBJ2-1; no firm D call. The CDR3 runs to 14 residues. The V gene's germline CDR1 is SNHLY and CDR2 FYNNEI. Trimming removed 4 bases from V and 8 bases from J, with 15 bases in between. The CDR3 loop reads CASSVSLTEHEQFF. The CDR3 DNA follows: TGTGCCAGCAGTGTGAGTCTCACAGAACATGAGCAGTTCTTC.

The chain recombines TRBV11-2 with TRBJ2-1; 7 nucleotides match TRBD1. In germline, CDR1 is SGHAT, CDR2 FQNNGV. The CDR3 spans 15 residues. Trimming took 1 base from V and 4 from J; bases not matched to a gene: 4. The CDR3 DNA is TGTGCCAGCAGCTTAGGTTGGGACAGATACAATGAGCAGTTCTTC. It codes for CASSLGWDRYNEQFF.

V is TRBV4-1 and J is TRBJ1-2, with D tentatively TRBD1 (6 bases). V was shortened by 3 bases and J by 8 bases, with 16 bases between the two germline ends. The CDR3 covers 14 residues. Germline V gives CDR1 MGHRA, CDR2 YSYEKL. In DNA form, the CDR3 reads TGCGCCAGCAGCCATAGTCACAGGGTTCAGGGCTACACCTTC. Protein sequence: CASSHSHRVQGYTF.

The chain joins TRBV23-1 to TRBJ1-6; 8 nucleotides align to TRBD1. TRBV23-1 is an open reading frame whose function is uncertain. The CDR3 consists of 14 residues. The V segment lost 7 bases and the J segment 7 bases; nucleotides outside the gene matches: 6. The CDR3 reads CASTPGQGNSPLHF. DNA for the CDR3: TGCGCCAGCACTCCCGGACAGGGAAATTCACCCCTCCACTTT.

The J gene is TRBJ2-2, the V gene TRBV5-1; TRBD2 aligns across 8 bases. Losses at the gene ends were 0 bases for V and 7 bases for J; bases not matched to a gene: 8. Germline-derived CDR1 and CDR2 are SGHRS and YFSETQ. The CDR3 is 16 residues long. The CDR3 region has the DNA TGCGCCAGCAGCTTGGTTCACCTGCGGGGGGTCGGGGAGCTGTTTTTT. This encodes CASSLVHLRGVGELFF.

The CDR3 nucleotides read TGCGCCAGCGCCAACCGGAGTTGGGCCTATGGCTACACCTTC. Amino acid sequence: CASANRSWAYGYTF. The chain carries TRBV5-1 and TRBJ1-2; D is unresolved. V gave up 7 bases and J gave up 4 bases, with 17 bases separating them. The CDR3 contains 14 residues. Germline assignment: CDR1 SGHRS and CDR2 YFSETQ.

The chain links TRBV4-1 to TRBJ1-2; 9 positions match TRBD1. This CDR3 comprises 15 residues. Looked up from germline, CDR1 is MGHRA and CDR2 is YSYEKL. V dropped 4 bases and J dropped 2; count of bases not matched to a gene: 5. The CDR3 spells CASSPAGTGNYGYTF. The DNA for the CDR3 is TGCGCCAGCAGCCCCGCCGGGACAGGGAACTATGGCTACACCTTC.

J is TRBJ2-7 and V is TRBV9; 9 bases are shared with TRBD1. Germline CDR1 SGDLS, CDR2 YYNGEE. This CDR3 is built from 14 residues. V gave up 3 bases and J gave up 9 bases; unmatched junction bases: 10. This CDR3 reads CASSAGDREDVQYF. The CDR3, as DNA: TGTGCCAGCAGCGCAGGGGACAGGGAAGATGTGCAGTACTTC.

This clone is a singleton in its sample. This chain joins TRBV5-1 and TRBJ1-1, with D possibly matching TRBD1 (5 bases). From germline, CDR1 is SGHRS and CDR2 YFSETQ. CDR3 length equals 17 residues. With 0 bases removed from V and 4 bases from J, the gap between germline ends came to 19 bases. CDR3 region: CASSLGFGFGAATEAFF. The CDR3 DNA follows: TGCGCCAGCAGCTTGGGTTTTGGGTTTGGGGCGGCCACTGAAGCTTTCTTT.